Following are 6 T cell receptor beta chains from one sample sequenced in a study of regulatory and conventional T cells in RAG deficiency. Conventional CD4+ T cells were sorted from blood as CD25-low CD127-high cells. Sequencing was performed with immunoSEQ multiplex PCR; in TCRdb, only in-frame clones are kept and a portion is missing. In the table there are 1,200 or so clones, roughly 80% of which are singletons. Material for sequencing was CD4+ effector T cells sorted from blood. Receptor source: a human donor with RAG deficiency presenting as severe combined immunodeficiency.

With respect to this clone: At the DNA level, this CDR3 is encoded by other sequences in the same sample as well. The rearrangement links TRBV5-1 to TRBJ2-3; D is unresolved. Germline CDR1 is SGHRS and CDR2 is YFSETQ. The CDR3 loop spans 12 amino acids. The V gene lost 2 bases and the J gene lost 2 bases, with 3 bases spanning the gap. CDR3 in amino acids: CASSLHTDTQYF. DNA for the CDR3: TGCGCCAGCAGCTTACACACAGATACGCAGTATTTT.

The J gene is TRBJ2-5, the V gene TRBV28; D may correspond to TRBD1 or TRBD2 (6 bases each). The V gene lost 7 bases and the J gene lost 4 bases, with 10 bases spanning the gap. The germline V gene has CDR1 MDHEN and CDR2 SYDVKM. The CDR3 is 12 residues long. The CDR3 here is CASNGGIETQYF. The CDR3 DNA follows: TGTGCCAGCAACGGGGGCATAGAGACCCAGTACTTC. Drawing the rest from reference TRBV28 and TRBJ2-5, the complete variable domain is DVKVTQSSRYLVKRTGEKVFLECVQDMDHENMFWYRQDPGLGLRLIYFSYDVKMKEKGDIPEGYSVSREKKERFSLILESASTNQTSMYLCASNGGIETQYFGPGTRLLVL.

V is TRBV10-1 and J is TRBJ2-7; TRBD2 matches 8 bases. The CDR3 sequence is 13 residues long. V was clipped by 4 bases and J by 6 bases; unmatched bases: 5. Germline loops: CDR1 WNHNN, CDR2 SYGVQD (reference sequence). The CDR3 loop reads CASSGGLDGEQYF. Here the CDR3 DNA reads TGCGCCAGCAGTGGGGGACTAGATGGCGAGCAGTACTTC.

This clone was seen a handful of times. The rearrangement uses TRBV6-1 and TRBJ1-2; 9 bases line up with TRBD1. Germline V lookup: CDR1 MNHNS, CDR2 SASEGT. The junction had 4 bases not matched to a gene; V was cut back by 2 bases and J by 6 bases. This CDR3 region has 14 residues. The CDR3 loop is CASSELTGGDGYTF. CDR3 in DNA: TGTGCCAGCAGTGAACTGACAGGGGGTGATGGCTACACCTTC.

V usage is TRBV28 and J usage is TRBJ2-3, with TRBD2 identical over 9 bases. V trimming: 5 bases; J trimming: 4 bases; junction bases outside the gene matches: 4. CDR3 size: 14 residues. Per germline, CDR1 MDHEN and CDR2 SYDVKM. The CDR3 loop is CASSPSGTSDTQYF. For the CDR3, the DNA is TGTGCCAGCAGTCCTAGCGGGACGTCAGATACGCAGTATTTT.

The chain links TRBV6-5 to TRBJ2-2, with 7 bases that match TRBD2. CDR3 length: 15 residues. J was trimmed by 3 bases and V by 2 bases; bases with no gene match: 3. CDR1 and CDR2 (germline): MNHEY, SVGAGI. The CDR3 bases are TGTGCCAGCAGTTACGGGACTACCTACACCGGGGAGCTGTTTTTT. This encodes CASSYGTTYTGELFF.